The next 27 T cell receptor beta chains were all read from a single sample in a study of human T cells and chemical hapten exposure. Time point indicated: patch test 1, 2 weeks after DPC sensitization. The sample's treatment: therapeutic diphenylcyclopropenone sensitization with weekly scalp DPC. TCRdb reprocessed the RACE reads via MiXCR and lists one record per CDR3 protein. The table includes under 150,000 distinct CDR3 sequences, about an eighth detected once. Sequencing was performed on whole blood, taken in connection with sensitization to the hapten diphenylcyclopropenone (DPC). The source of these receptors is a woman between 45 and 65 years old with alopecia areata. Some clones in this sample may be carry-over from other donors' samples.

This clonotype came up many times. The V and J genes are TRBV19 and TRBJ2-2, with TRBD1 matching 9 bases. The trim removed 4 bases at V and 4 bases at J, leaving 1 base unmatched. The germline gives CDR1 LNHDA, CDR2 SQIVND (reference sequence). This CDR3 has 14 residues. The chain's CDR3 is CASSTTGGTGELFF. CDR3 in DNA: TGTGCCAGTAGTACGACAGGGGGCACCGGGGAGCTGTTTTTT.

This clonotype was detected many times. This chain uses TRBV4-2 with TRBJ2-1; D uncertain. Trimming stripped 0 bases from V and 6 bases from J, with 9 bases between. This CDR3 has 14 residues. CDR1 is LGHNA and CDR2 is YNFKEQ in the germline V gene. The CDR3 here is CASSQDLLSNEQFF. The CDR3 DNA is TGTGCCAGCAGCCAAGATCTTCTCAGCAATGAGCAGTTCTTC.

This clonotype was found many times. This chain links TRBV12-3 or TRBV12-4 with TRBJ2-1; 11 bases are a match to TRBD2. J gave up 9 bases and V 1 base, and 8 bases lay outside the gene matches. The CDR3 loop spans 16 amino acids. This chain's CDR3 is CASSLGSGRALGEQFF. The CDR3 DNA sequence: TGTGCCAGCAGTTTAGGTAGCGGGAGGGCCCTCGGTGAGCAGTTCTTC.

The J gene is TRBJ1-2, the V gene TRBV2; D is unclear. The V gene lost 7 bases and the J gene lost 4 bases, with 10 bases spanning the gap. CDR1 SNHLY and CDR2 FYNNEI come from the germline V gene. CDR3 length: 12 residues. Here the CDR3 reads CASTPDLYGYTF. CDR3 coding DNA: TGTGCCAGCACCCCAGATCTCTATGGCTACACCTTC.

This clonotype was seen at least ten times. This chain uses TRBV7-2 with TRBJ2-3; D perhaps matches TRBD1 (5 bases). Trimming left V 3 bases short and J 4 bases short, with 8 bases between. From germline, CDR1 is SGHTA and CDR2 FQGNSA. The CDR3 sequence is 13 residues long. DNA for the CDR3: TGTGCCAGCAGCTTTAAAGGGGCAGATACGCAGTATTTT. It encodes CASSFKGADTQYF.

V gene TRBV28 combines with J gene TRBJ2-3, with D possibly matching TRBD1 (6 bases). The germline V and J ends were trimmed by 5 bases and 2 bases, with 14 bases remaining between them. The CDR3 is 15 amino acids. Germline V gene sequence: CDR1 MDHEN, CDR2 SYDVKM. The CDR3: CASSLQRTVTDTQYF. DNA for the CDR3: TGTGCCAGCAGTCTTCAAAGGACAGTCACAGATACGCAGTATTTT.

This chain joins TRBV6-5 and TRBJ1-1; no clear D. With 0 bases removed from V and 3 bases from J, the gap between germline ends came to 8 bases. Germline assignment: CDR1 MNHEY and CDR2 SVGAGI. The CDR3 contains 14 residues. CDR3 amino acids: CASSYSLVYTEAFF. Written as DNA, the CDR3 is TGTGCCAGCAGTTACTCCTTAGTGTACACTGAAGCTTTCTTT.

This clonotype came up many times. The rearrangement links TRBV18 to TRBJ2-1; D gene uncertain. CDR1 KGHSH and CDR2 LQKENI come from the germline V gene. Trimming removed 3 bases at V and 7 bases at J, with 10 bases between. There are 13 residues in the CDR3. The CDR3: CASSPARENEQFF. The CDR3 bases are TGTGCCAGCTCACCGGCTAGGGAAAATGAGCAGTTCTTC.

The chain has TRBV28 and TRBJ2-3, with 9 bases matching TRBD1. CDR1 and CDR2 from the germline V gene are MDHEN and SYDVKM. V lost 5 bases, J lost 1 base, and 4 bases stayed unmatched. The CDR3 runs to 15 residues. In DNA, the CDR3 is TGTGCCAGCAGTCAACAGGGGGCGGGCACAGATACGCAGTATTTT. As protein: CASSQQGAGTDTQYF.

This clonotype was picked up many times. The chain recombines TRBV12-2 with TRBJ2-2; TRBD2, the table's D call, lacks a check against the DNA. TRBV12-2 is recorded as a pseudogene. The CDR3 consists of 17 residues. The CDR3 DNA sequence: TGTGCAAGTCGTCGCCCTAGGAGCGGGTCGAACACCGGGGAGCTGTTTTTT. The encoded protein is CASRRPRSGSNTGELFF.

The DNA of the CDR3 is TGTGCCAGCATGGCGGGAGAGGCCTACGAGCAGTACTTC. It is translated as CASMAGEAYEQYF. This chain links TRBV6-5 with TRBJ2-7; 7 nucleotides align to TRBD2. CDR1 is MNHEY, CDR2 SVGAGI, per germline. V lost 7 bases and J lost 2; bases outside the gene matches: 5. The CDR3 runs to 13 residues.

The rearrangement uses TRBV7-9 and TRBJ1-3; 8 bases are a match to TRBD1. The CDR3 length is 15 residues. V shed 3 bases, J shed 3 bases, and the junction held 4 bases outside the gene matches. Germline CDR1 and CDR2: SEHNR and FQNEAQ (reference sequence). In nucleotides, the CDR3 is TGTGCCAGCAGCTTCGGACAGGGAAATGGAAACACCATATATTTT. Translation gives CASSFGQGNGNTIYF.

The chain carries TRBV11-2 and TRBJ2-4, with 7 bases identical to TRBD1. This CDR3 has 18 residues. The V and J ends lost 1 base and 2 bases, in that order; junction bases with no gene match: 11. Germline V gene data show CDR1 as SGHAT and CDR2 as FQNNGV. CDR3 sequence (DNA): TGTGCCAGCAGCTTAGGAGGTTTGGCAGGGGGTACCAAAAACATTCAGTACTTC. Translation gives CASSLGGLAGGTKNIQYF.

This chain uses TRBV19 with TRBJ1-1, with TRBD1 matching 8 bases. This CDR3 is built from 14 residues. Looked up from germline, CDR1 is LNHDA and CDR2 is SQIVND (reference sequence). With V trimmed by 3 bases and J by 10 bases, 10 bases remained unmatched. The CDR3 region is CASSMDRVDRAAFF. The CDR3 DNA reads TGTGCCAGTAGTATGGACAGGGTCGATCGGGCAGCTTTCTTT. Using reference TRBV19 and TRBJ1-1 for the parts outside the CDR3, the full variable domain is DGGITQSPKYLFRKEGQNVTLSCEQNLNHDAMYWYRQDPGQGLRLIYYSQIVNDFQKGDIAEGYSVSREKKESFPLTVTSAQKNPTAFYLCASSMDRVDRAAFFGQGTRLTVV.

This clonotype was found a few times. The chain uses TRBV19 and TRBJ2-2; unclear D gene. V lost 3 bases to trimming and J lost 1 base, with 6 bases between them. This CDR3 contains 14 residues. The germline gives CDR1 LNHDA, CDR2 SQIVND (reference sequence). The CDR3 DNA reads TGTGCCAGTAGTATGGTCGGGAACACCGGGGAGCTGTTTTTT. Translating it yields CASSMVGNTGELFF. The entire variable domain, with the rest obtained from reference TRBV19 and TRBJ2-2, is as follows: DGGITQSPKYLFRKEGQNVTLSCEQNLNHDAMYWYRQDPGQGLRLIYYSQIVNDFQKGDIAEGYSVSREKKESFPLTVTSAQKNPTAFYLCASSMVGNTGELFFGEGSRLTVL.

This clonotype came up a few times. The chain carries TRBV28 and TRBJ1-6; no reliable D call. The CDR3 runs to 14 residues. The V and J ends lost 3 bases and 4 bases respectively, with 7 bases between them. Germline V gene sequence: CDR1 MDHEN, CDR2 SYDVKM. The CDR3 DNA is TGTGCCAGCAGTTTGAGGGAATATAATTCACCCCTCCACTTT. Protein product: CASSLREYNSPLHF.

This rearrangement joins TRBV5-1 to TRBJ1-1; D remains ambiguous. The germline CDR1 and CDR2 sequences are SGHRS and YFSETQ. The CDR3 runs to 14 residues. Trimming cost V 2 bases and J 3 bases, with 11 bases left between them. The CDR3 nucleotides read TGCGCCAGCAGCTTTTGGGAAATCGACACTGAAGCTTTCTTT. Its protein is CASSFWEIDTEAFF.

This clonotype was detected only a few times. The chain couples TRBV28 to TRBJ2-1; 8 bases agree with TRBD2. V shed 4 bases and J 2 bases; nucleotides not matched to a gene: 4. This CDR3 region has 15 residues. CDR1 and CDR2 (germline): MDHEN, SYDVKM. CDR3 amino acids: CASSWSGGPYNEQFF. CDR3 DNA sequence: TGTGCCAGCAGTTGGAGCGGGGGCCCCTACAATGAGCAGTTCTTC.

The chain uses TRBV20-1 and TRBJ2-3; TRBD2 matches at 8 bases. With 1 base clipped from V and 14 bases from J, the junction kept 5 bases outside the gene matches. The CDR3 extends over 11 amino acids. Germline CDR1 DFQATT, CDR2 SNEGSKA (reference sequence). The CDR3 is CSARVQREPYF. Here the CDR3 DNA reads TGCAGTGCTAGAGTACAGCGGGAGCCGTATTTT.

This clonotype was detected many times. The V call is TRBV5-1, the J call TRBJ2-1, with TRBD2 as a possible D gene (6 bases). Trimming stripped 7 bases from V and 0 bases from J, with 14 bases between. Germline CDR1 reads SGHRS; CDR2 reads YFSETQ. The CDR3 contains 15 residues. CDR3 protein: CASATLASSYNEQFF. The DNA for the CDR3 is TGCGCCAGCGCCACACTAGCAAGCTCCTACAATGAGCAGTTCTTC.

This clonotype appeared many times. This sequence joins TRBV6-1 and TRBJ2-7; D remains ambiguous. The CDR3 is 14 residues long. Germline loops: CDR1 MNHNS, CDR2 SASEGT. V was cut by 2 bases and J by 3 bases, with 11 bases left in between. DNA of the CDR3: TGTGCCAGCAGTGAAATGGGCAGGAACTACGAGCAGTACTTC. Protein product: CASSEMGRNYEQYF.

This clonotype was counted at least ten times. This chain joins TRBV28 and TRBJ2-1; 14 nucleotides agree with TRBD2. J lost 8 bases, V lost 3 bases, and 6 bases had no gene match. The CDR3 consists of 16 residues. Looked up from germline, CDR1 is MDHEN and CDR2 is SYDVKM. The CDR3 DNA reads TGTGCCAGCAGTTTGACTAGCGGGAGGGCCTTGGATGAGCAGTTCTTC. Translated, it gives CASSLTSGRALDEQFF.

As regards this clonotype: A clone one base away is much larger, so this may be a read error. The J gene is TRBJ1-5, the V gene TRBV21-1; TRBD1 reflects the table's D call only, with no check against the DNA. TRBV21-1 corresponds to a pseudogene. The CDR3 has 15 residues. CDR3 protein: CASSSPQGSNQPQHF. The DNA for the CDR3 is TGTGCCAGCTCCTCTCCCCAGGGTAGCAATCAGCCCCAGCATTTT.

This clonotype was seen many times. The rearrangement uses TRBV7-9 and TRBJ2-6; D not resolved. The CDR3 extends over 16 amino acids. Trimming left V 3 bases short and J 0 bases short, with 9 bases between. Germline V gives CDR1 SEHNR, CDR2 FQNEAQ (reference sequence). For the CDR3, the DNA is TGTGCCAGCAGCTTTAACAAAAACTCTGGGGCCAACGTCCTGACTTTC. This gives the protein CASSFNKNSGANVLTF.

This clonotype was recorded many times. CDR3 region: CASTFGRENIQYF. The CDR3 DNA sequence: TGTGCCAGTACCTTTGGACGGGAAAACATTCAGTACTTC. The chain employs TRBV19 and TRBJ2-4; D gene unclear. Trimming took 7 bases from V and 5 from J, leaving 12 bases between them. The germline V gene has CDR1 LNHDA and CDR2 SQIVND (reference sequence). The CDR3 contains 13 residues. The full variable domain, completed using reference TRBV19 and TRBJ2-4, is DGGITQSPKYLFRKEGQNVTLSCEQNLNHDAMYWYRQDPGQGLRLIYYSQIVNDFQKGDIAEGYSVSREKKESFPLTVTSAQKNPTAFYLCASTFGRENIQYFGAGTRLSVL.

This clonotype was found many times. This chain connects TRBV6-1 to TRBJ1-2; D unclear. The V and J ends lost 3 bases and 3 bases respectively, with 11 bases between them. Germline V CDR1 and CDR2: MNHNS, SASEGT. The CDR3 is made up of 14 amino acids. This CDR3 reads CASSDPLGYYGYTF. The CDR3 region has the DNA TGTGCCAGCAGTGATCCCCTGGGCTACTATGGCTACACCTTC.

The V call is TRBV29-1, the J call TRBJ2-1; 11 bases are a match to TRBD2. The V gene's germline CDR1 is SQVTM and CDR2 ANQGSEA. The ends lost 1 base at V and 6 bases at J; junction bases unmatched: 11. CDR3 length equals 17 residues. The CDR3 reads CSVEVASGGYSGNEQFF. The CDR3 DNA follows: TGCAGCGTTGAAGTCGCTAGCGGGGGGTATTCGGGCAATGAGCAGTTCTTC.